The 2 T cell receptor beta chains given below trace back to one sample, sequenced in a study of cytomegalovirus exposure and HLA in healthy donors. The PCR was carried out with 60 Vbeta primers and 13 Jbeta primers. Data came from immunoSEQ multiplex PCR; TCRdb stores just in-frame clones and leaves some out. Among fewer than 200,000 clones listed, 75% to 80% were seen once. Sequenced material: PBMCs. The receptors were gathered from a woman in her twenties or thirties in good health and CMV-seropositive.

The chain recombines TRBV4-1 with TRBJ1-1; D ambiguous. V shed 2 bases and J shed 1 base, with 8 bases lying between them. CDR1 and CDR2 (germline): MGHRA, YSYEKL. The CDR3 length is 14 residues. In DNA, the CDR3 is TGCGCCAGCAGCCAATTCATGTCGAACACTGAAGCTTTCTTT. Encoded protein: CASSQFMSNTEAFF.

The rearrangement links TRBV4-1 to TRBJ2-7, with TRBD2 matching 7 bases. V was clipped by 0 bases and J by 4 bases; unmatched bases: 6. Germline CDR1 reads MGHRA; CDR2 reads YSYEKL. CDR3 length equals 15 residues. The CDR3 loop reads CASSQDQAGFYEQYF. In DNA, the CDR3 is TGCGCCAGCAGCCAAGACCAAGCGGGGTTTTACGAGCAGTACTTC.